This note documents a single T cell receptor beta chain sequence. The data are from a study of CD8 T cells in Susac syndrome. RNA, at roughly 0.45 to 1 ug, was reverse transcribed with random hexamers. Across 54 Vbeta and 13 Jbeta, immunoSEQ multiplex PCR amplified TCR beta CDR3. TCRdb passed the immunoSEQ multiplex PCR reads through MiXCR, listing each CDR3 protein once. Of some 170,000 distinct CDR3 sequences detected, around 94% appear once; the ten largest clones hold around 0.095%. Germline-derived CDR1 and CDR2 are DFQATT and SNEGSKA (reference sequence). The CDR3 extends over 11 amino acids. Trimming removed 8 bases at V and 6 bases at J, with 11 bases between.

Material for sequencing was CD4+ T cells from PBMCs. This receptor was taken from a human donor with Susac syndrome. The rearrangement uses TRBV20-1 and TRBJ2-1; D remains ambiguous. The CDR3 nucleotides are TGCAGTCCCCTTTTCCGCAATGAGCAGTTCTTC. Protein product: CSPLFRNEQFF.